These T cell receptor beta chains were read from a single sample in a study of OX40 agonist ivuxolimab in advanced cancers. Measured with immunoSEQ multiplex PCR; TCRdb has only the in-frame clones, and not every one. The repertoire includes 70,000 to 85,000 clones, 84% of them detected once, and approximately 2.1% sits in the top ten. The source material was CD4+ or CD8+ T cells sorted from blood, sampled in a trial of the OX40 agonist ivuxolimab. Source of these receptors: an adult with an advanced solid tumor such as melanoma, head and neck, liver or kidney cancer. The CDR3 runs from the conserved cysteine through the conserved F or W. Each record gives: clone size, V gene, D gene, J gene, CDR3 protein, CDR3 DNA. D genes are given only for firm matches. Rows give clone size only sometimes, using once, few, many, or a class for an expanded clone.

>-|TRBV30|-|TRBJ1-2
CAWGALYGYTF
TGTGCCTGGGGGGCCCTATATGGCTACACCTTC
>-|TRBV19|-|TRBJ1-5
CASSLPPPSSQPQHF
TGTGCCAGTAGTCTTCCCCCCCCTTCCAGTCAGCCCCAGCATTTT
>few|TRBV6-5|-|TRBJ1-1
CASLKPGGTEAFF
TGTGCCAGCCTGAAGCCCGGGGGCACTGAAGCTTTCTTT
>-|TRBV27|-|TRBJ2-6
CASSSAITSGANVLTF
TGTGCCAGCAGTTCCGCGATAACCTCTGGGGCCAACGTCCTGACTTTC
>-|TRBV20-1|-|TRBJ2-1
CSSERTNEQFF
TGCAGCTCCGAGCGTACGAATGAGCAGTTCTTC
>few|TRBV29-1|-|TRBJ2-1
CSVDAQSTYNEQFF
TGCAGCGTTGATGCACAGAGCACCTACAATGAGCAGTTCTTC
>-|TRBV7-2|TRBD1|TRBJ1-5
CASSLQGQNNQPQHF
TGTGCCAGCAGCTTACAGGGACAGAACAATCAGCCCCAGCATTTT
>-|TRBV28|-|TRBJ1-1
CASSFIGATEAFF
TGTGCCAGCAGTTTTATCGGGGCAACTGAAGCTTTCTTT
>-|TRBV7-3|-|TRBJ2-2
CASSFTSTGELFF
TGTGCCAGCAGCTTCACGAGCACCGGGGAGCTGTTTTTT
>-|TRBV4-3|TRBD1|TRBJ1-2
CASSPLTGRDGYTF
TGCGCCAGCAGCCCTTTGACAGGGAGGGATGGCTACACCTTC
>-|TRBV11-3|-|TRBJ2-2
CASRGKGRFGGELFF
TGTGCCAGCAGAGGGAAAGGGAGGTTTGGCGGGGAGCTGTTTTTT
>-|TRBV21-1|-|TRBJ1-1
CASSTGQANTEAFF
TGTGCCAGCAGCACTGGACAGGCGAACACTGAAGCTTTCTTT
>once|TRBV30|-|TRBJ1-5
CAWAQGQSNQPQHF
TGTGCCTGGGCCCAAGGACAAAGCAATCAGCCCCAGCATTTT
>-|TRBV28|-|TRBJ2-7
CASSFRGTAYEQYF
TGTGCCAGCAGTTTCCGGGGTACAGCCTACGAGCAGTACTTC
>-|TRBV27|TRBD1|TRBJ1-6
CASSPWTGNNSPLHF
TGTGCCAGCAGTCCCTGGACAGGGAATAATTCACCCCTCCACTTT
>few|TRBV11-2|-|TRBJ2-7
CASSSPGSLSYEQYF
TGTGCCAGCAGCTCCCCAGGGTCGCTCTCCTACGAGCAGTACTTC
>-|TRBV6-5|-|TRBJ1-2
CASIGYTF
TGTGCCAGCATCGGCTACACCTTC
>-|TRBV10-1|-|TRBJ2-3
CASSGSTVGGTDTQYF
TGCGCCAGCAGTGGCTCGACGGTTGGGGGCACAGATACGCAGTATTTT
>-|TRBV6-5|-|TRBJ1-1
CASSREARDEAFF
TGTGCCAGCAGCCGAGAGGCCCGGGATGAAGCTTTCTTT
>-|TRBV30|TRBD1|TRBJ1-1
CAWGGTGSVFF
TGTGCCTGGGGGGGGACAGGGTCGGTTTTCTTT
>-|TRBV30|-|TRBJ2-1
CAWGERRNRWYEQFF
TGTGCCTGGGGCGAGCGGAGAAACAGGTGGTATGAGCAGTTCTTC
>-|TRBV18|TRBD1|TRBJ1-1
CASSPPGQDAKQAFF
TGTGCCAGCTCACCACCAGGACAGGATGCTAAACAAGCTTTCTTT
>once|TRBV5-1|TRBD1|TRBJ1-1
CASSLGTGVENTEAFF
TGCGCCAGCAGCTTGGGGACAGGGGTAGAGAACACTGAAGCTTTCTTT
>-|TRBV28|-|TRBJ1-4
CASSPDGHNEKLFF
TGTGCCAGCAGTCCAGACGGCCACAATGAAAAACTGTTTTTT